This TCR beta chain was recovered during a study of technical replicates of blood from a handful of donors. Generated by immunoSEQ multiplex PCR, the TCRdb table keeps only in-frame clones and is missing some. The profile covers more than 75,000 clones, with roughly 95% appearing a single time and 0.37% taken by the ten largest. The receptor was isolated from a human donor in good health. Sample: T cells isolated from PBMCs.

The CDR3 reads CASSLTSMNGELFF. The DNA of the CDR3 is TGTGCCAGCAGCTTGACTAGCATGAACGGGGAGCTGTTTTTT. The chain uses TRBV7-2 and TRBJ2-2; 7 nucleotides agree with TRBD2. The CDR3 is 14 amino acids. Germline V CDR1 and CDR2: SGHTA, FQGNSA. With V trimmed by 3 bases and J by 7 bases, 5 bases remained unmatched.